This T cell receptor beta chain was documented in a study of OX40 agonist ivuxolimab in advanced cancers. Study-wide context: As their treatment, patients were administered ivuxolimab, an agonistic anti-OX40 (CD134) antibody. The study's findings and limits: CD4+ and CD8+ blood T cells expanded clonally by week 6 at 0.1 to 3.0 mg/kg.

Sequencing was performed with immunoSEQ multiplex PCR; in TCRdb, only in-frame clones are kept and a portion is missing. Of 66,000 or so clones listed, about three quarters were seen once; the top ten hold roughly 1.6%. This clone was found a few times. Antigen: not known. With autoimmune disease history or systemic immunosuppression, patients were excluded. Between the trimmed V and J ends, which lost 1 base and 2 bases, there was a span of 8 bases. The V gene's germline CDR1 is PRHDT and CDR2 FYEKMQ (reference sequence). The CDR3 has 14 amino acids. V gene TRBV13 combines with J gene TRBJ1-1; D not resolved. The source material was CD4+ or CD8+ T cells sorted from blood, sampled in a trial of the OX40 agonist ivuxolimab. This receptor was obtained from an adult with an advanced solid tumor such as melanoma, head and neck, liver or kidney cancer. CDR3 sequence (DNA): TGTGCCAGCAGCTTAGCCAGGCCAAACACTGAAGCTTTCTTT. Residues: CASSLARPNTEAFF.